The present T cell receptor beta chain was sequenced within a study of long-term antiretroviral therapy in people with HIV. Runs used v3.0 of the immunoSEQ assay and were done at survey level. Some clones are missing from TCRdb's copy, which holds only in-frame ones; the method was immunoSEQ multiplex PCR. The table records 15,000 to 20,000 clones, just under 85% of them present only once. The V and J ends lost 1 base and 0 bases, in that order; junction bases with no gene match: 0. This CDR3 has 15 residues. Germline values: CDR1 SGHNT, CDR2 YYREEE (reference sequence). Every participant with HIV received treatment in the United States. Cryopreserved PBMC numbered about 0.85-10 million per sample before DNA extraction. Study observations and caveats: Across all time points, the repertoire was dominated by clones that expanded before ART.

As regards this clone: Its target is not known.

Specimen: unsorted PBMCs, collected just before starting antiretroviral therapy. This sequence joins TRBV5-4 and TRBJ2-1; 8 positions agree with TRBD1. The clonotype comes from a man in his forties with HIV. DNA for the CDR3: TGTGCCAGCAGCTTGACAGGGGGCTCCTACAATGAGCAGTTCTTC. This translates into CASSLTGGSYNEQFF.